This T cell receptor (beta chain) derives from a study of identifying expanded T cells in peripheral blood. In regard to this clone: Its antigen is not known.

Method: immunoSEQ multiplex PCR; TCRdb's copy keeps in-frame clones and lacks some. The repertoire holds around 82,000 clones, roughly 84% seen once, with less than 20% in the top ten. Collection occurred without any documented infections or immune events in donors. Study-level findings and limits: Variance in clone template counts between roughly two-week samples significantly increased with total template count across all healthy donors. Over approximately two and four weeks, about 15 and 19 clones changed, versus around 1.3 between replicates.

Sequenced material: blood. The source of this sequence is a person aged 18 to 75 in good health.

In DNA form, the CDR3 reads TGTGCCAGCAGCCTAGACGGGGGCTCCTACGAGCAGTACTTC. Its translation: CASSLDGGSYEQYF. The genes are TRBV7-8 and TRBJ2-7, with D maybe TRBD2 (6 bases). Trimming removed 5 bases at V and 0 bases at J, with 11 bases between. CDR1 is SGHVS and CDR2 is FQNEAQ in the germline V gene. The CDR3 has 14 residues.